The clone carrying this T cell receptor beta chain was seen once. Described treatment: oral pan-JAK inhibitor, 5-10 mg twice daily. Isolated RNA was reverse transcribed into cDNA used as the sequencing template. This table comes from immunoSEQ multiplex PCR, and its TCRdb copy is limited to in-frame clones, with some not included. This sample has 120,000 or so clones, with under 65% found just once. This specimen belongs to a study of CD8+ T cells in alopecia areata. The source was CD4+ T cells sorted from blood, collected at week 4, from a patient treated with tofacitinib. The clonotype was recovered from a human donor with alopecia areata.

The DNA for the CDR3 is TGTGCCAGCAGCTTTTATACCGACTATGGCTACACCTTC. Translation: CASSFYTDYGYTF. The V call is TRBV5-6, the J call TRBJ1-2; D is undetermined. V lost 2 bases to trimming and J lost 3 bases, with 8 bases between them. Germline loops: CDR1 SGHDT, CDR2 YYEEEE. The CDR3 has 13 amino acids.